The text below deals with one T cell receptor beta chain. The record originates from a study of CD8 T cells in Susac syndrome. With random hexamers, reverse transcription was performed on about 0.5 to 1 ug of RNA. MiXCR, run by TCRdb on the immunoSEQ multiplex PCR reads, gives a single entry per CDR3 protein. Of about 200,000 distinct CDR3 sequences listed, over 85% are singletons. Trimming took 8 bases from V and 9 from J, leaving 14 bases between them. The CDR3 is made up of 12 amino acids. The germline gives CDR1 MDHEN, CDR2 SYDVKM. The source material was CD4+ T cells from PBMCs. The sequence derives from a human donor in good health. The chain is built from TRBV28 and TRBJ2-1; D is possibly TRBD2 (6 bases). The CDR3 DNA reads as TGTGCCAGCCAAGTTTGGGAGGCTGAGCAGTTCTTC. It specifies CASQVWEAEQFF.